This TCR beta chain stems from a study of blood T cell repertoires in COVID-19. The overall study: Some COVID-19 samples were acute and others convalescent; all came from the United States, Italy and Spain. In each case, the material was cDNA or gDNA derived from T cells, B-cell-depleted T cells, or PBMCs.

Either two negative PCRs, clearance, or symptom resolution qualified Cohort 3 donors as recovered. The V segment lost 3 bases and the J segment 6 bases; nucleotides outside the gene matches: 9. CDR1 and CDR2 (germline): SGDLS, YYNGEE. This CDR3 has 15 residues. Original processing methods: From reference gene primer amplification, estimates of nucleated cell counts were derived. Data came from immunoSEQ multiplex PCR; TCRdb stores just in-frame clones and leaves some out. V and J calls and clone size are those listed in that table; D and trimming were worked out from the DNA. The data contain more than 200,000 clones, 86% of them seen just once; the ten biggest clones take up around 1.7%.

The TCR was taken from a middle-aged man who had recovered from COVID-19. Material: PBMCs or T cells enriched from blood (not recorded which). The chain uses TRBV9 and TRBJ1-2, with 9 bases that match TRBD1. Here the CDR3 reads CASSALQGAGDGYTF. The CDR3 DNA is TGTGCCAGCAGCGCCCTACAGGGGGCAGGTGATGGCTACACCTTC.